These T cell receptor beta chains were read from a single sample in a study of cytomegalovirus exposure and HLA in healthy donors. Clones were sequenced by immunoSEQ multiplex PCR, and TCRdb holds only the in-frame ones, with some missing. The sample holds about 83,000 clones, roughly 79% seen once. The specimen sequenced was PBMCs. The receptor source for this set is a woman in her thirties in good health and CMV-seronegative. CDR3s leave out the opening cysteine and the closing phenylalanine or tryptophan. Fields, in order: J gene, D gene, V gene, clone size, CDR3 protein. A D gene is named only where the DNA matches it firmly. A row's size may be missing; if present it is once, few, many or a size class.

TRBJ2-5	TRBD1	TRBV28	.	ASSSTGYQRTQY
TRBJ1-4	.	TRBV19	.	ASSPQPGGTNEKLF
TRBJ1-2	.	TRBV6-1	.	ASRPTNYGYT
TRBJ1-1	.	TRBV5-4	.	ASSLESRVASEAF
TRBJ2-7	TRBD1	TRBV6-1	.	ASSNSGTGTYEQY
TRBJ1-4	TRBD1	TRBV27	.	ASGTGTGRATNEKLF
TRBJ2-2	.	TRBV5-1	.	ASSHGGGAGTGELF
TRBJ2-5	TRBD2	TRBV18	.	ASSPGLAGTETQY
TRBJ2-5	.	TRBV6-4	.	ASSGSVGETQY
TRBJ1-2	.	TRBV2	once	ASTDGGLNYGYT
TRBJ1-1	TRBD1	TRBV2	.	ASTPLRGQGEAF
TRBJ2-7	TRBD1	TRBV7-9	.	ASSLSGTGGEGLSYEQY
TRBJ2-1	TRBD2	TRBV13	.	ASSTRSLGAGGRGYNEQF
TRBJ1-4	.	TRBV28	.	ASSSVYRGAPAEISRKLF
TRBJ2-2	TRBD2	TRBV7-8	.	ASSRAGGGTGELF
TRBJ2-3	TRBD2	TRBV7-8	.	ASSYLAGGSTDTQY
TRBJ2-7	.	TRBV10-3	.	ALGATRYEQY
TRBJ2-2	TRBD2	TRBV28	.	ASSTGTSWAGELF
TRBJ1-2	TRBD1	TRBV30	.	AWRRQGTNYGYT
TRBJ2-5	.	TRBV7-8	.	ASSPTQTRPEAQY
TRBJ2-7	TRBD1	TRBV11-2	.	ASSLPDRVSYEQY
TRBJ2-7	TRBD2	TRBV7-9	.	ASSRTSGSFYEQY
TRBJ2-2	TRBD1	TRBV19	.	ASSMDRGLANTGELF
TRBJ2-1	TRBD1	TRBV28	.	ASSFPGQGLDEQF
TRBJ1-1	TRBD1	TRBV5-4	.	ASSHAQGAGNTEAF
TRBJ1-1	.	TRBV6-4	.	ASSSSVDPRSEAF
TRBJ2-7	TRBD1	TRBV5-1	.	ASSSRDTGGEQY
TRBJ1-2	.	TRBV6-6	.	ASGTPYGYT
TRBJ2-3	.	TRBV2	.	ASSYGRSSTDTQY
TRBJ2-7	.	TRBV5-1	.	ASSLLSGGAYEQY
TRBJ2-5	.	TRBV5-5	few	ASNPNGPGVLEGETQY
TRBJ2-7	TRBD1	TRBV7-7	.	ASSLGQGHEQY
TRBJ2-1	TRBD2	TRBV28	.	ASSPLAGVYNEQF
TRBJ1-4	.	TRBV5-1	.	ASSLAGQEDEKLF
TRBJ2-3	.	TRBV5-1	.	ASSLAAETDTQY
TRBJ1-5	TRBD1	TRBV19	.	ASSIGQGQPQH
TRBJ2-5	TRBD1	TRBV9	.	ASTLGQAQETQY
TRBJ1-5	.	TRBV19	.	ASRDSHGSYENQPQH
TRBJ1-4	TRBD1	TRBV27	.	ASSPTRGTNEKLF
TRBJ1-1	.	TRBV5-1	few	ASSLDAATEAF
TRBJ2-7	TRBD2	TRBV7-9	.	ASSFKSGSSYEQY
TRBJ2-1	TRBD2	TRBV7-2	.	ASSLSGRGYNEQF
TRBJ2-5	TRBD2	TRBV2	.	ASTPGLAPETQY
TRBJ2-3	TRBD2	TRBV4-1	.	ASSLGGSGTDTQY
TRBJ2-1	TRBD2	TRBV7-2	.	ASSLASGRAHEQF
TRBJ2-5	.	TRBV5-1	.	ASSGISRLGEETQY
TRBJ2-2	TRBD2	TRBV28	.	ASSSGTRRALTGELF
TRBJ2-1	.	TRBV7-9	once	ASKGTWNGNEQF
TRBJ1-1	TRBD1	TRBV29-1	few	SVAGGLEAF
TRBJ2-1	TRBD2	TRBV27	.	ASSLEGLADNEQF
TRBJ1-1	.	TRBV28	.	ASREPGGGGTEAF
TRBJ2-5	TRBD2	TRBV30	.	AWTMDGRASKAQY
TRBJ1-2	.	TRBV30	.	AWSVRGSYGYT